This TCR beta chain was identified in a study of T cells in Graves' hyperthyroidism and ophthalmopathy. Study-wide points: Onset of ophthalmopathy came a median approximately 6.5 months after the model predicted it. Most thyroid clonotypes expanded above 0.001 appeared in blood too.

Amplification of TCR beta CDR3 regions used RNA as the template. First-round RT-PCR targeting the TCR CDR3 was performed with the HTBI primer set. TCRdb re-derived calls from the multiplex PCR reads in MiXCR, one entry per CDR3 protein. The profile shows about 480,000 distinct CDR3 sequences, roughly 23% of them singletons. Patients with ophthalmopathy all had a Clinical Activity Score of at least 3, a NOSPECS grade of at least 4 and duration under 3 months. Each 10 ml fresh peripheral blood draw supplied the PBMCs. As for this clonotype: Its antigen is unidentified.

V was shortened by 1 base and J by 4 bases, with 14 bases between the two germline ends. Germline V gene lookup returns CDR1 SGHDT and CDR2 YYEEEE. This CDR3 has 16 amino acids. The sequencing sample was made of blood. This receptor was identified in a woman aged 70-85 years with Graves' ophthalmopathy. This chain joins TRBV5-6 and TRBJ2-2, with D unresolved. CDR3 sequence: CASSLRSYRATGELFF. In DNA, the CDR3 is TGTGCCAGCAGCTTGCGGTCCTACCGAGCCACCGGGGAGCTGTTTTTT.